A single sample gave rise to the 4 T cell receptor beta chains below, sequenced in a study of control samples from healthy donors and cancer patients (dated by TCRdb to about 2020). The receptor library was made with the immunoSEQ multiplex PCR assay. Sourced from immuneACCESS, this table was stored by TCRdb with only in-frame sequences that have V and J called. A share of the clones is absent; for the studies checked, an unresolved V gene accounts for under half, and the remainder has no known explanation. The sample table lists 100,000 to 150,000 clones, about 83% of them with a count of one. Around 10% of the sample belongs to the ten largest clones. Sequencing used blood. The receptors derive from a man aged 30 to 39 in good health.

The chain is built from TRBV7-2 and TRBJ2-1, with D unresolved. Trimming shortened V by 1 base and J by 7 bases, and 11 bases separated the two germline ends. The germline gives CDR1 SGHTA, CDR2 FQGNSA. This CDR3 spans 14 amino acids. CDR3 DNA sequence: TGTGCCAGCAGCTTAGGCGTGATGTCGAATGAGCAGTTCTTC. Translation: CASSLGVMSNEQFF.

This clone was observed a few times. The rearrangement uses TRBV7-2 and TRBJ2-6; 9 nucleotides line up with TRBD2. The junction had 12 bases not matched to a gene; V was cut back by 5 bases and J by 4 bases. The CDR3 is made up of 18 amino acids. Germline V gene lookup returns CDR1 SGHTA and CDR2 FQGNSA. CDR3 sequence: CASSGTGTSIKGANVLTF. The CDR3 DNA sequence: TGTGCCAGCAGCGGTACCGGGACTAGCATTAAAGGGGCCAACGTCCTGACTTTC. The variable domain in full, with the rest retrieved from reference TRBV7-2 and TRBJ2-6, is GAGVSQSPSNKVTEKGKDVELRCDPISGHTALYWYRQSLGQGLEFLIYFQGNSAPDKSGLPSDRFSAERTGGSVSTLTIQRTQQEDSAVYLCASSGTGTSIKGANVLTFGAGSRLTVL.

The chain carries TRBV19 and TRBJ1-4; tentatively, D is TRBD1 (6 bases). CDR1 is LNHDA, CDR2 SQIVND, per germline (reference sequence). The CDR3 is made up of 13 amino acids. The ends were cut back, 4 bases at V and 8 bases at J, with 11 bases in the middle. The CDR3 protein is CASSRQEGEKLFF. The CDR3 bases are TGTGCCAGTAGTAGACAGGAAGGGGAAAAACTGTTTTTT.

The V call is TRBV6-5, the J call TRBJ1-6, with D uncertain. CDR3 length: 14 amino acids. CDR1 MNHEY and CDR2 SVGAGI come from the germline V gene. V was pared by 2 bases and J by 4 bases, with 6 bases between. The DNA for the CDR3 is TGTGCCAGCAGTTACGAGGGTTATAATTCACCCCTCCACTTT. Its translation: CASSYEGYNSPLHF.